These T cell receptor beta chains were read from a single sample in a study of cytomegalovirus exposure and HLA in healthy donors. The table came from immunoSEQ multiplex PCR; TCRdb's copy has only in-frame clones and leaves some out. The sample lists about 120,000 clones; 70% to 85% were seen once. Specimen: PBMCs. These receptors were obtained from a man in his forties in good health and CMV-seropositive. CDR3s include the opening cysteine and the closing phenylalanine or tryptophan. Size is omitted from some rows. Given values are once, few, many or a class for expanded clones.

clone_size: NA
v_call: TRBV7-6
j_call: TRBJ2-6
cdr3_aa: CASSLGGSGANVLTF

clone_size: once
v_call: TRBV7-8
j_call: TRBJ2-3
cdr3_aa: CASSPARLAWPDTQYF

clone_size: NA
v_call: TRBV7-7
j_call: TRBJ2-7
cdr3_aa: CASSLGDRARPSYEQYF

clone_size: NA
v_call: TRBV2
j_call: TRBJ1-1
cdr3_aa: CASSKAQNTEAFF

clone_size: once
v_call: TRBV4-1
j_call: TRBJ2-5
cdr3_aa: CASSQDGRTQYF

clone_size: NA
v_call: TRBV11-3
j_call: TRBJ2-1
cdr3_aa: CASSSSGGVYEQFF

clone_size: NA
v_call: TRBV2
j_call: TRBJ2-1
cdr3_aa: CASSHGSGGGYGQFF

clone_size: once
v_call: TRBV21-1
j_call: TRBJ1-1
cdr3_aa: CASSDRLQGAPTEAFF

clone_size: NA
v_call: TRBV6-4
j_call: TRBJ2-1
cdr3_aa: CASSDLAGGNEQFF

clone_size: NA
v_call: TRBV9
j_call: TRBJ1-2
cdr3_aa: CASSPSGGKRHLGYTF

clone_size: NA
v_call: TRBV7-8
j_call: TRBJ2-5
cdr3_aa: CASSFNRETQYF

clone_size: NA
v_call: TRBV10-3
j_call: TRBJ1-1
cdr3_aa: CAIRTSTVLSTEAFF

clone_size: NA
v_call: TRBV6-1
j_call: TRBJ2-7
cdr3_aa: CASSEGLTYEQYF

clone_size: NA
v_call: TRBV5-4
j_call: TRBJ1-3
cdr3_aa: CASSRGTANTVNGNTIYF

clone_size: once
v_call: TRBV5-3
j_call: TRBJ2-7
cdr3_aa: CASPDLGIPSYEQYF

clone_size: NA
v_call: TRBV11-3
j_call: TRBJ1-2
cdr3_aa: CASSSPTGYGYTF

clone_size: NA
v_call: TRBV7-8
j_call: TRBJ1-6
cdr3_aa: CASSLKRGQQGAYNSPLHF

clone_size: NA
v_call: TRBV30
j_call: TRBJ1-1
cdr3_aa: CAWEPGQGITEAFF

clone_size: NA
v_call: TRBV28
j_call: TRBJ1-6
cdr3_aa: CASSFGTASSYNSPLHF

clone_size: few
v_call: TRBV9
j_call: TRBJ1-6
cdr3_aa: CASSPRDRGRDSPLHF

clone_size: NA
v_call: TRBV7-2
j_call: TRBJ1-2
cdr3_aa: CASSLVQRLSYGYTF

clone_size: NA
v_call: TRBV4-1
j_call: TRBJ1-2
cdr3_aa: CASSPRTGGYGYTF

clone_size: NA
v_call: TRBV18
j_call: TRBJ2-7
cdr3_aa: CASSPRTSGSYEQYF

clone_size: once
v_call: TRBV9
j_call: TRBJ1-4
cdr3_aa: CASSVQGAPNEKLFF

clone_size: NA
v_call: TRBV5-1
j_call: TRBJ1-1
cdr3_aa: CASSYVQGRNTEAFF

clone_size: NA
v_call: TRBV6-1
j_call: TRBJ2-6
cdr3_aa: CASSESGTGYSGANGLTF

clone_size: NA
v_call: TRBV27
j_call: TRBJ2-1
cdr3_aa: CASSLMTGTGKRNEQFF

clone_size: once
v_call: TRBV4-2
j_call: TRBJ2-3
cdr3_aa: CASSQDFGRGSLSTDTQYF

clone_size: NA
v_call: TRBV5-4
j_call: TRBJ1-3
cdr3_aa: CASSGPAEEDTIF

clone_size: NA
v_call: TRBV7-2
j_call: TRBJ2-1
cdr3_aa: CASSGLSYNEQFF

clone_size: NA
v_call: TRBV28
j_call: TRBJ1-4
cdr3_aa: CASSSYRITGGSNEKLFF

clone_size: few
v_call: TRBV2
j_call: TRBJ2-5
cdr3_aa: CASSRGETQYF

clone_size: NA
v_call: TRBV28
j_call: TRBJ2-3
cdr3_aa: CASRPFSGGAVDTQYF

clone_size: NA
v_call: TRBV7-9
j_call: TRBJ2-7
cdr3_aa: CASSLNLQDSSYEQYF

clone_size: few
v_call: TRBV2
j_call: TRBJ2-3
cdr3_aa: CASSGGGGTDTQYF

clone_size: once
v_call: TRBV7-9
j_call: TRBJ2-7
cdr3_aa: CASSPGSYEQYF

clone_size: NA
v_call: TRBV6-5
j_call: TRBJ1-1
cdr3_aa: CASSSTENTEAFF

clone_size: NA
v_call: TRBV7-8
j_call: TRBJ1-3
cdr3_aa: CASSLAGGGNTIYF

clone_size: NA
v_call: TRBV6-1
j_call: TRBJ1-6
cdr3_aa: CASTPTEGVRPLHF

clone_size: NA
v_call: TRBV2
j_call: TRBJ2-3
cdr3_aa: CASSGRDKSTDTQYF

clone_size: NA
v_call: TRBV19
j_call: TRBJ2-3
cdr3_aa: CASSIGLLQDTQYF

clone_size: NA
v_call: TRBV7-2
j_call: TRBJ1-6
cdr3_aa: CAGQGNYNSPLHF

clone_size: NA
v_call: TRBV5-4
j_call: TRBJ1-3
cdr3_aa: CASNTSPGNTIYF

clone_size: NA
v_call: TRBV28
j_call: TRBJ2-3
cdr3_aa: CASSSVPGEYTQYF

clone_size: NA
v_call: TRBV15
j_call: TRBJ1-2
cdr3_aa: CATSRGDRVVEYGYTF

clone_size: once
v_call: TRBV19
j_call: TRBJ1-2
cdr3_aa: CASSQRTGTSMDTF

clone_size: NA
v_call: TRBV7-9
j_call: TRBJ1-3
cdr3_aa: CASSSRVLLTGNTIYF

clone_size: NA
v_call: TRBV2
j_call: TRBJ1-6
cdr3_aa: CASKGQGGSPLHF

clone_size: NA
v_call: TRBV19
j_call: TRBJ2-5
cdr3_aa: CASSIDSGRETQYF

clone_size: NA
v_call: TRBV2
j_call: TRBJ2-7
cdr3_aa: CARSRGVTYEQYF

clone_size: NA
v_call: TRBV7-9
j_call: TRBJ2-7
cdr3_aa: CASSRDRQTFYEQYF

clone_size: NA
v_call: TRBV28
j_call: TRBJ2-5
cdr3_aa: CASSLISRDRVQETQYF